These T cell receptor beta chains were read from a single sample in a study of cytomegalovirus exposure and HLA in healthy donors. The assay was immunoSEQ multiplex PCR, and TCRdb's table has in-frame clones only and misses some. The sample has some 130,000 clones; approximately 80% are singletons. The sequenced sample consisted of PBMCs. The receptors were gathered from a male donor in good health and CMV-seronegative. Both conserved end residues are part of each CDR3. Size is omitted from some rows. Given values are once, few, many or a class for expanded clones.

j_gene: TRBJ1-1
abundance: NA
v_gene: TRBV6-5
CDR3aa: CASSYRTDNTEAFF

j_gene: TRBJ1-3
abundance: NA
v_gene: TRBV7-8
CDR3aa: CASSSTPTSSGNTIYF

j_gene: TRBJ2-2
abundance: few
v_gene: TRBV5-1
CDR3aa: CASRGQGDTGELFF

j_gene: TRBJ2-1
abundance: NA
v_gene: TRBV6-1
CDR3aa: CASSERTSGSHEQFF

j_gene: TRBJ2-7
abundance: NA
v_gene: TRBV9
CDR3aa: CASSPRDRESEQYF

j_gene: TRBJ2-7
abundance: NA
v_gene: TRBV27
CDR3aa: CASSRAGGYEQYF

j_gene: TRBJ2-1
abundance: NA
v_gene: TRBV5-4
CDR3aa: CASNSKGGGPYNEQLF

j_gene: TRBJ1-1
abundance: NA
v_gene: TRBV4-2
CDR3aa: CASSQDVGRTEAFF

j_gene: TRBJ2-3
abundance: NA
v_gene: TRBV7-8
CDR3aa: CASSLRGPGTDTQYF

j_gene: TRBJ1-2
abundance: NA
v_gene: TRBV14
CDR3aa: CASSQDPTGGSGYTF

j_gene: TRBJ2-1
abundance: NA
v_gene: TRBV2
CDR3aa: CASRGGTYNEQFF

j_gene: TRBJ2-3
abundance: NA
v_gene: TRBV25-1
CDR3aa: CASTRGLADTQYF

j_gene: TRBJ1-2
abundance: NA
v_gene: TRBV7-9
CDR3aa: CASSLLFNYGYTF

j_gene: TRBJ1-1
abundance: NA
v_gene: TRBV6-5
CDR3aa: CASSYSALTVNTEAFF

j_gene: TRBJ2-7
abundance: NA
v_gene: TRBV7-9
CDR3aa: CASSLGSREHEQYF

j_gene: TRBJ1-1
abundance: once
v_gene: TRBV5-5
CDR3aa: CASPLGTLAFF

j_gene: TRBJ1-5
abundance: NA
v_gene: TRBV15
CDR3aa: CATSSTTGTGEQPQHF

j_gene: TRBJ2-7
abundance: NA
v_gene: TRBV6-5
CDR3aa: CASRDRAYEQYF

j_gene: TRBJ2-7
abundance: once
v_gene: TRBV6-6
CDR3aa: CASRGGGGGEQYF

j_gene: TRBJ1-2
abundance: NA
v_gene: TRBV9
CDR3aa: CASSVGKGPQANYGYTF

j_gene: TRBJ2-7
abundance: NA
v_gene: TRBV4-2
CDR3aa: CASSPTGTSGYEQYF

j_gene: TRBJ2-1
abundance: NA
v_gene: TRBV7-9
CDR3aa: CASSPTSGGSDEQFF

j_gene: TRBJ2-4
abundance: NA
v_gene: TRBV30
CDR3aa: CAWSGPGQENSQYF

j_gene: TRBJ2-1
abundance: NA
v_gene: TRBV11-1
CDR3aa: CASSLGSRFGGIRGNEQFF

j_gene: TRBJ2-7
abundance: NA
v_gene: TRBV6-5
CDR3aa: CASSKAGVSEQYF

j_gene: TRBJ1-1
abundance: NA
v_gene: TRBV27
CDR3aa: CASSRIGTGDYTEAFF

j_gene: TRBJ2-6
abundance: few
v_gene: TRBV4-1
CDR3aa: CASSQDSGAGANVLTF

j_gene: TRBJ2-1
abundance: few
v_gene: TRBV19
CDR3aa: CATQHPRASGSRDEQFF

j_gene: TRBJ1-4
abundance: NA
v_gene: TRBV19
CDR3aa: CASSLTGSNRLVFF

j_gene: TRBJ1-4
abundance: NA
v_gene: TRBV4-2
CDR3aa: CASSQDSEKLFF

j_gene: NA
abundance: NA
v_gene: TRBV7-2
CDR3aa: CASSPRQARSYEQYF

j_gene: TRBJ2-3
abundance: NA
v_gene: TRBV5-1
CDR3aa: CASSSGQGPAMGQYF

j_gene: NA
abundance: NA
v_gene: TRBV6-1
CDR3aa: CASSALKGATYEQYF

j_gene: TRBJ2-7
abundance: NA
v_gene: TRBV4-3
CDR3aa: CASSQDLQGEVGYEQYF

j_gene: TRBJ2-2
abundance: NA
v_gene: TRBV7-3
CDR3aa: CASRGLAGNTGELFF

j_gene: TRBJ1-4
abundance: once
v_gene: TRBV5-4
CDR3aa: CASSLGGSTNEKLFF

j_gene: TRBJ1-1
abundance: NA
v_gene: TRBV30
CDR3aa: CAWIPSGTEAFF

j_gene: TRBJ2-5
abundance: NA
v_gene: TRBV2
CDR3aa: CASSANPPETQYF

j_gene: TRBJ2-5
abundance: NA
v_gene: TRBV11-2
CDR3aa: CASGGTSGSVQTQYF

j_gene: TRBJ2-7
abundance: NA
v_gene: TRBV6-1
CDR3aa: CASSEVIADSYEQYF

j_gene: TRBJ2-7
abundance: NA
v_gene: TRBV29-1
CDR3aa: CSVTYTERYEQYF